This is a list of T cell receptor beta chains from one sample in a study of cytomegalovirus exposure and HLA in healthy donors. TCRdb keeps only in-frame clones here, not all; method: immunoSEQ multiplex PCR. The repertoire holds 72,000 or so clones, approximately 77% seen once, with about 7.1% in the top ten. The sample comprised PBMCs. Receptor source: a woman aged 25 to 39 in good health and CMV-seropositive. CDR3s include the opening cysteine and the closing phenylalanine or tryptophan. A D gene is named only where the DNA matches it firmly. Part of the rows lack a size; the others show once, few, many or a class for expanded clones.

J gene | V gene | clone size | D gene | CDR3 protein | CDR3 DNA
TRBJ1-4 | TRBV28 | . | TRBD1 | CASSTPTGGREKLFF | TGTGCCAGCAGTACCCCGACAGGGGGACGTGAAAAACTGTTTTTT
TRBJ2-1 | TRBV19 | . | TRBD2 | CASSTQFTSGSGNEQFF | TGTGCCAGTAGTACTCAGTTCACTAGCGGGAGTGGTAATGAGCAGTTCTTC
TRBJ1-5 | TRBV6-6 | few | . | CASSYLDQPQHF | TGTGCCAGCAGTTACCTAGATCAGCCCCAGCATTTT
TRBJ1-1 | TRBV5-6 | many | TRBD1 | CASSGRKRDRYTEAFF | TGTGCCAGCAGCGGCCGGAAACGGGACAGGTACACTGAAGCTTTCTTT
TRBJ2-7 | TRBV11-2 | . | . | CASSLRGAGVGPYEQYF | TGTGCCAGCAGCTTACGGGGGGCGGGAGTAGGGCCCTACGAGCAGTACTTC
TRBJ2-4 | TRBV28 | . | . | CASRGGGWGRLAKNIQYF | TGTGCCAGCCGTGGGGGCGGCTGGGGGAGACTAGCCAAAAACATTCAGTACTTC
TRBJ1-2 | TRBV7-2 | . | . | CASSLDGTEGGYTF | TGTGCCAGCAGCTTAGATGGAACGGAGGGTGGCTACACCTTC
TRBJ2-7 | TRBV6-1 | . | TRBD2 | CASKSSGRNTYGQYF | TGTGCCAGCAAGTCTAGCGGGAGAAATACTTACGGGCAGTACTTC
TRBJ2-2 | TRBV7-9 | . | TRBD2 | CASSSPVGGLAPGELFF | TGTGCCAGCAGCTCCCCAGTCGGAGGACTAGCTCCCGGGGAGCTGTTTTTT
TRBJ1-5 | TRBV18 | . | TRBD1 | CASSPTGEGQPQHF | TGTGCCAGCTCACCTACAGGGGAAGGTCAGCCCCAGCATTTT
TRBJ2-6 | TRBV4-2 | . | . | CASSQVTGSGANVLTF | TGTGCCAGCAGCCAAGTTACAGGCTCTGGGGCCAACGTCCTGACTTTC
TRBJ1-2 | TRBV4-3 | . | TRBD1 | CASSQGQGSNYGYTF | TGCGCCAGCAGCCAAGGACAGGGGTCTAACTATGGCTACACCTTC
TRBJ2-5 | TRBV4-1 | . | . | CASSQMIKDSQETQYF | TGCGCCAGCAGCCAAATGATAAAGGACAGCCAAGAGACCCAGTACTTC
TRBJ2-7 | TRBV27 | . | . | CASSLLSGLPVYEQYF | TGTGCCAGCAGTTTATTAAGTGGGCTCCCCGTCTACGAGCAGTACTTC
TRBJ1-2 | TRBV5-6 | once | TRBD1 | CASSSWQGAIYYGYTF | TGTGCCAGCAGCTCGTGGCAGGGGGCGATCTACTATGGCTACACCTTC
TRBJ2-3 | TRBV5-6 | few | TRBD2 | CASSPAGGVADTQYF | TGTGCCAGCAGCCCGGCGGGGGGGGTGGCAGATACGCAGTATTTT
TRBJ2-2 | TRBV11-3 | few | . | CASGEQGATGELFF | TGTGCCAGCGGGGAACAGGGTGCCACCGGGGAGCTGTTTTTT
TRBJ2-5 | TRBV6-1 | . | . | CASSPTWGRQETQYF | TGTGCCAGCAGTCCCACCTGGGGGCGCCAAGAGACCCAGTACTTC
TRBJ2-5 | TRBV19 | . | TRBD2 | CASSQAGLETQYF | TGTGCCAGTAGTCAAGCGGGATTAGAGACCCAGTACTTC
TRBJ1-6 | TRBV30 | . | TRBD1 | CAWSTRGRGNSPLHF | TGTGCCTGGAGTACTAGAGGCAGGGGGAATTCACCCCTCCACTTT
TRBJ2-7 | TRBV5-1 | once | TRBD1 | CASRGQGSYEQYF | TGCGCCAGCCGGGGACAGGGGTCCTACGAGCAGTACTTC
TRBJ2-5 | TRBV5-1 | once | . | CASRLAAGLQETQYF | TGCGCCAGCAGGTTGGCGGCGGGGCTCCAAGAGACCCAGTACTTC
TRBJ1-2 | TRBV6-5 | . | TRBD1 | CASSTTGLYGYTF | TGTGCCAGCAGTACGACAGGGCTCTATGGCTACACCTTC
TRBJ2-2 | TRBV13 | . | TRBD2 | CASSPVAGEGTGELFF | TGTGCCAGCAGCCCCGTAGCGGGAGAGGGGACCGGGGAGCTGTTTTTT
TRBJ2-7 | TRBV27 | . | . | CASRPTGYPYEQYF | TGTGCCAGCAGGCCCACAGGGTACCCCTACGAGCAGTACTTC
TRBJ2-7 | TRBV28 | . | TRBD2 | CASSLRVLAGDSYEQYF | TGTGCCAGCAGTTTAAGGGTACTAGCGGGCGACTCCTACGAGCAGTACTTC
TRBJ1-5 | TRBV2 | . | . | CASGGQPQHF | TGTGCCAGCGGGGGGCAGCCCCAGCATTTT
TRBJ2-1 | TRBV19 | . | TRBD1 | CASSIGTGEYNEQFF | TGTGCCAGTAGTATCGGGACAGGGGAGTACAATGAGCAGTTCTTC
TRBJ2-1 | TRBV6-5 | few | . | CASSGGANEQFF | TGTGCCAGCAGTGGAGGGGCCAATGAGCAGTTCTTC
TRBJ2-7 | TRBV10-3 | . | TRBD2 | CAKFYSGTSGSYEQYF | TGTGCCAAATTTTACTCCGGGACTAGCGGCTCCTACGAGCAGTACTTC
TRBJ2-7 | TRBV6-6 | . | . | CASRPAGPYEQYF | TGTGCCAGCCGGCCGGCAGGTCCCTACGAGCAGTACTTC
TRBJ1-3 | TRBV19 | . | TRBD1 | CASRGLSGNTIYF | TGTGCCAGCAGGGGGCTCTCTGGAAACACCATATATTTT
TRBJ1-1 | TRBV19 | . | . | CASSINVNTEAFF | TGTGCCAGTAGTATTAATGTGAACACTGAAGCTTTCTTT
TRBJ1-1 | TRBV25-1 | . | TRBD1 | CASSEGLGQGLSEAFF | TGTGCCAGCAGTGAAGGTCTTGGACAGGGGCTATCGGAAGCTTTCTTT
TRBJ2-3 | TRBV9 | . | . | CASSARGGGGTDTQYF | TGTGCCAGCAGCGCCCGAGGAGGCGGGGGCACAGATACGCAGTATTTT
TRBJ2-7 | TRBV7-2 | . | TRBD1 | CASSFRGGNYEQYF | TGTGCCAGCAGCTTCAGAGGGGGCAACTACGAGCAGTACTTC